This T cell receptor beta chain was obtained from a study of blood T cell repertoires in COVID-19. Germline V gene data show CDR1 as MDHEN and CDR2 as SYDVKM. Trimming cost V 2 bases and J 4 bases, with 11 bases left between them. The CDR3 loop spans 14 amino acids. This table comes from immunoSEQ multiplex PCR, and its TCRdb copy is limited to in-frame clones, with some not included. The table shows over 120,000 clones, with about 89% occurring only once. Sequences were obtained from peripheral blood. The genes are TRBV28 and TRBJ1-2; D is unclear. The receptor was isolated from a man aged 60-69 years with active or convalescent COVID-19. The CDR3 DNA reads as TGTGCCAGCAGTTTAAGTCAGGATGGCTATGGCTACACCTTC. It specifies CASSLSQDGYGYTF.